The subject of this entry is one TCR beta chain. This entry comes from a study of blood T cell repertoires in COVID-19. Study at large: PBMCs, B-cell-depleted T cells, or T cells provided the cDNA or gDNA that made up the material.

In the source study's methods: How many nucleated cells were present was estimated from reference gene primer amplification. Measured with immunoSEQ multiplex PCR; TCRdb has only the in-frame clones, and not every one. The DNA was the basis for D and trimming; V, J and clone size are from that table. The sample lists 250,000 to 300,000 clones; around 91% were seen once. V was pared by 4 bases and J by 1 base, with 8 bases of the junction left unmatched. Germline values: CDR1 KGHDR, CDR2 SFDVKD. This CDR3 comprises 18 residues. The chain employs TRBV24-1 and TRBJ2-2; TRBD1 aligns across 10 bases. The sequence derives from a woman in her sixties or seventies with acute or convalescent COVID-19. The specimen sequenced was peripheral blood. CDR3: CATSDPYGQGENTGELFF. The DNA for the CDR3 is TGTGCCACCAGTGACCCCTACGGACAGGGGGAGAACACCGGGGAGCTGTTTTTT.